The rows below give T cell receptor beta chains drawn from one sample of a study of vaccination effects on CD4 cells after COVID-19. These receptors' targets are unknown. Only in-frame clones appear in the TCRdb table, and some are missing; sequencing was by immunoSEQ multiplex PCR. The sample has tens of thousands of clones, approximately 72% seen once. Sequenced material: CD4+ T cells from PBMCs cultured without peptide, taken before COVID-19 vaccination. The receptor set was obtained from a human donor who had a prior SARS-CoV-2 infection. CDR3s include the opening cysteine and the closing phenylalanine or tryptophan. A D gene is named only where the DNA matches it firmly. A clone size is listed for some rows: how often the clone was seen (once, few, many), or a class if it is expanded.

CASSPREGARNQPQHF,TGTGCCAGCTCACCACGGGAGGGGGCGCGTAATCAGCCCCAGCATTTT,TRBJ1-5,TRBD1,.,TRBV18
CASSRTSGSSYEQYF,TGTGCCAGCAGCCGCACTAGCGGTAGCTCCTACGAGCAGTACTTC,TRBJ2-7,TRBD2,.,TRBV11-1
CASSPGPGTDTQYF,TGTGCCAGCTCACCAGGGCCCGGCACAGATACGCAGTATTTT,TRBJ2-3,.,once,TRBV18
CASAGQQNTEAFF,TGTGCCAGCGCGGGACAGCAGAACACTGAAGCTTTCTTT,TRBJ1-1,TRBD1,few,TRBV7-2
CAWSEGTRADTQYF,TGTGCCTGGAGCGAAGGGACTAGGGCAGATACGCAGTATTTT,TRBJ2-3,TRBD2,.,TRBV30
CASSVGRGAYEQYF,TGTGCCAGCAGCGTAGGGCGGGGGGCCTACGAGCAGTACTTC,TRBJ2-7,TRBD2,.,TRBV9
CASSSGQGTGKLFF,TGTGCCAGCAGCTCCGGACAGGGGACGGGAAAACTGTTTTTT,TRBJ1-4,TRBD1,.,TRBV11-1
CASSIHPLTDTQYF,TGTGCCAGTAGTATTCACCCCCTCACAGATACGCAGTATTTT,TRBJ2-3,.,.,TRBV19
CASSQKRATGELFF,TGTGCCAGCAGCCAAAAGAGGGCCACCGGGGAGCTGTTTTTT,TRBJ2-2,.,few,TRBV4-2
CASSPESGTEAFF,TGTGCCAGCAGCCCGGAATCCGGGACTGAAGCTTTCTTT,TRBJ1-1,.,few,TRBV13
CASSILGRPNEKLFF,TGTGCCAGTAGTATCTTGGGACGACCTAATGAAAAACTGTTTTTT,TRBJ1-4,.,.,TRBV19
CASSRGTSGAYEQYF,TGCGCCAGCAGTAGAGGGACTAGCGGGGCCTACGAGCAGTACTTC,TRBJ2-7,TRBD2,few,TRBV4-1
CASSLGLAGWRETQYF,TGTGCCAGCAGTCTCGGACTAGCGGGGTGGCGGGAGACCCAGTACTTC,TRBJ2-5,TRBD2,.,TRBV2
CASSQGSGDSYNEQFF,TGTGCCAGCAGCCAAGGGTCAGGGGACTCCTACAATGAGCAGTTCTTC,TRBJ2-1,.,.,TRBV4-2
CASSIGLAGSDEQFF,TGTGCCAGTAGTATTGGGCTAGCGGGAAGTGACGAGCAGTTCTTC,TRBJ2-1,TRBD2,.,TRBV19
CASSLGLSGGINEQYF,TGCGCCAGCAGCTTAGGTCTGAGCGGGGGGATCAACGAGCAGTACTTC,TRBJ2-7,TRBD2,.,TRBV5-1
CASSLGGLLDF,TGTGCCAGCAGCTTAGGGGGACTACTAGACTTC,TRBJ2-5,TRBD2,.,TRBV7-9
CASSSGAGSIHSPLHF,TGTGCCAGCAGTTCTGGGGCAGGATCGATCCATTCACCCCTCCACTTT,TRBJ1-6,.,.,TRBV27
CASSSGTSPYNEQFF,TGTGCCAGTAGTAGCGGGACCTCCCCCTACAATGAGCAGTTCTTC,TRBJ2-1,.,.,TRBV19
CASSQTAGGYSPLHF,TGTGCCAGCAGCCAGACGGCAGGGGGCTATTCACCCCTCCACTTT,TRBJ1-6,TRBD1,.,TRBV9
CASSQGWTGGKKLFF,TGCGCCAGCAGCCAAGGATGGACAGGCGGGAAAAAACTGTTTTTT,TRBJ1-4,TRBD1,.,TRBV4-1
CASSAQPRILATGNIQYF,TGTGCCAGCAGCGCTCAACCCCGAATACTAGCGACGGGGAACATTCAGTACTTC,TRBJ2-4,TRBD2,.,TRBV9
CASRTAGNEQFF,TGTGCCAGCAGGACAGCTGGCAATGAGCAGTTCTTC,TRBJ2-1,.,.,TRBV27
CAISETYNEQFF,TGTGCCATCAGTGAAACCTACAATGAGCAGTTCTTC,TRBJ2-1,.,few,TRBV10-3
CASSLASTSTETQYF,TGCGCCAGCAGCTTGGCGTCGACTAGTACAGAGACCCAGTACTTC,TRBJ2-5,.,few,TRBV5-1
CASNRGRSNYGYTF,TGTGCCAGCAATAGGGGCAGGTCTAACTATGGCTACACCTTC,TRBJ1-2,.,.,TRBV28
CASRLSRVWGEQYF,TGTGCCAGCAGACTTAGTCGGGTATGGGGCGAGCAGTACTTC,TRBJ2-7,.,.,TRBV28
CAWSVGLAEGTFNEKLFF,TGTGCCTGGAGTGTAGGTTTGGCGGAGGGAACCTTTAATGAAAAACTGTTTTTT,TRBJ1-4,.,few,TRBV30
CASSLDGGRTYEQYF,TGTGCCAGCAGCTTAGATGGGGGTCGGACCTACGAGCAGTACTTC,TRBJ2-7,.,few,TRBV7-8